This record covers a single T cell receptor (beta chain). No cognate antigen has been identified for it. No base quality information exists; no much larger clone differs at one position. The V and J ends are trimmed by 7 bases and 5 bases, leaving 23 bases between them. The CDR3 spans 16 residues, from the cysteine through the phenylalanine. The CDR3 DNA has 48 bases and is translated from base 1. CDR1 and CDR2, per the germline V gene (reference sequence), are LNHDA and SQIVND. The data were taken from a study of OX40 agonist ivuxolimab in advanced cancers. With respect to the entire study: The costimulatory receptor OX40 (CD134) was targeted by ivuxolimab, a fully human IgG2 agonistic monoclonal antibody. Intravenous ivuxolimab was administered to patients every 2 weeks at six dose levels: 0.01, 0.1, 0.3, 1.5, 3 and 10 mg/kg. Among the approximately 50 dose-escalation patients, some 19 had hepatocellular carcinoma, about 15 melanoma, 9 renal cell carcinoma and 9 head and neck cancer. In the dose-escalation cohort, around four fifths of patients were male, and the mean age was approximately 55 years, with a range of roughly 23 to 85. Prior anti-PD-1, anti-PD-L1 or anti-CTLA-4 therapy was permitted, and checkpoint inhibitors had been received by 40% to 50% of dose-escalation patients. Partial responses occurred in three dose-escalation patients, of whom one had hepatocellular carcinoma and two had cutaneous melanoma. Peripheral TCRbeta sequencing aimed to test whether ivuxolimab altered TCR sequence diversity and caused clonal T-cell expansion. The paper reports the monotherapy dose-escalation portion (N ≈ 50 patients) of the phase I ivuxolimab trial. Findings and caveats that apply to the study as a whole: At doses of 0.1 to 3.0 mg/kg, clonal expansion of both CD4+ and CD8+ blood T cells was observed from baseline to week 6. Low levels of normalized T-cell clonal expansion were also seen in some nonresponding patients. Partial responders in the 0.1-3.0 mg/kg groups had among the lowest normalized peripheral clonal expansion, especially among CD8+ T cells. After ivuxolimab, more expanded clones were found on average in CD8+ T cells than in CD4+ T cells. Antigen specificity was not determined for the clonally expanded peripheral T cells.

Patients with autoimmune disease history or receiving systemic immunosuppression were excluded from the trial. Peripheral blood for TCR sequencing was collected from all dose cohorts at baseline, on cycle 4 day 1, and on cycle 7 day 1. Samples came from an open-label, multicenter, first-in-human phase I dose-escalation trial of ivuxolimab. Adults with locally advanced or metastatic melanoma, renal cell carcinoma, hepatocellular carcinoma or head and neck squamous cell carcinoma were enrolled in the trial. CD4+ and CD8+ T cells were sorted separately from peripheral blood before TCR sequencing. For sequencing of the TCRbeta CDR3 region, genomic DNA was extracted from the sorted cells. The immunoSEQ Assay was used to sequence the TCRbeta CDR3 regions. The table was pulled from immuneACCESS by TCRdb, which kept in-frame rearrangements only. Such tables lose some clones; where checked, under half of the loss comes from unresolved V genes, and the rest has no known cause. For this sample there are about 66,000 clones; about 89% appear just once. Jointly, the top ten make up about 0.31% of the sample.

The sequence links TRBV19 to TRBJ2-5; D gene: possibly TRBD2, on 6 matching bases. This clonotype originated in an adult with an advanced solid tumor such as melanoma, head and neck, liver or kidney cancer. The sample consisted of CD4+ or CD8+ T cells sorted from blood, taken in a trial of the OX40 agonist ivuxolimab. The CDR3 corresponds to CASTYSRGTGSETQYF. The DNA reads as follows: TGTGCCAGTACCTACTCGAGAGGGACTGGTTCGGAGACCCAGTACTTC.